These 13 T cell receptor beta chains were all obtained from the same sample, sequenced in a study of blood T cell repertoires in COVID-19 (dated by TCRdb to between 2020 and 2021). Library prep was done by the immunoSEQ multiplex PCR assay. Held by TCRdb, this immuneACCESS table contains in-frame sequences only and omits some clones. Under half of the omission traces to an unresolved V gene where checked; the cause of the rest is unknown. The sample has 200,000 to 300,000 clones on record, 85% to 90% of them singletons. Around 4% of the sample rests with the top ten. The sample consisted of PBMCs or T cells enriched from blood (not recorded which). The receptors stem from a young woman who had recovered from COVID-19.

The V and J genes are TRBV10-3 and TRBJ1-6; 7 nucleotides agree with TRBD1. Germline CDR1 and CDR2: ENHRY and SYGVKD. This CDR3 is 15 amino acids long. The J segment lost 9 bases and the V segment lost 2 bases, leaving 7 bases of the junction unmatched. The CDR3 is CAISEGDRVVSPLHF. In DNA form, the CDR3 reads TGTGCCATCAGTGAGGGCGACAGGGTGGTTTCACCCCTCCACTTT.

The V gene is TRBV9, the J gene TRBJ2-3; TRBD2 matches 12 bases. V lost 3 bases to trimming and J lost 3 bases; unmatched junction nucleotides: 8. The germline CDR1 and CDR2 sequences are SGDLS and YYNGEE. The CDR3 is 17 amino acids. This CDR3 reads CASSARTSGKRTDTQYF. DNA for the CDR3: TGTGCCAGCAGCGCCCGGACTAGCGGGAAAAGAACAGATACGCAGTATTTT.

The chain combines TRBV19 with TRBJ1-1; D possibly corresponds to TRBD1 (5 bases). CDR3 length: 17 amino acids. Trimming removed 7 bases from V and 0 bases from J, with 21 bases in between. Germline CDR1 reads LNHDA; CDR2 reads SQIVND (reference sequence). The CDR3 DNA reads as TGTGCCAGTAACCTGGGAGGGACTGGGGTTTTGAACACTGAAGCTTTCTTT. It translates to CASNLGGTGVLNTEAFF.

V is TRBV2 and J is TRBJ1-2; D remains ambiguous. Germline V gene sequence: CDR1 SNHLY, CDR2 FYNNEI. The CDR3 is 12 residues long. Trimming left V 7 bases short and J 5 bases short, with 11 bases between. The CDR3 coding sequence is TGTGCCAGCACCCAGGAGGGTTATGGCTACACCTTC. It translates to CASTQEGYGYTF.

The V gene is TRBV14, the J gene TRBJ1-6, with D unresolved. The CDR3 has 13 residues. CDR1 is SGHDN and CDR2 is FVKESK in the germline V gene. The germline V and J ends were trimmed by 0 bases and 8 bases, with 5 bases remaining between them. DNA for the CDR3: TGTGCCAGCAGCCAAGAAGAGCATTCACCCCTCCACTTT. Its protein product is CASSQEEHSPLHF.

The V and J genes are TRBV28 and TRBJ2-7; D may be TRBD2 (5 bases). The length of the CDR3 is 13 residues. With 6 bases removed from V and 7 bases from J, the gap between germline ends came to 16 bases. Germline V gives CDR1 MDHEN, CDR2 SYDVKM. The CDR3 coding sequence is TGTGCCAGCAGCGGCGGGCCTATCGGGGAGCAGTACTTC. It yields the protein CASSGGPIGEQYF.

In this sample, this clone turned up a few times. The rearrangement joins TRBV27 to TRBJ2-5, with D possibly TRBD2 on 5 matching bases. V lost 3 bases to trimming and J lost 4 bases, with 15 bases between them. Germline V gene sequence: CDR1 MNHEY, CDR2 SMNVEV (reference sequence). The CDR3 extends over 15 amino acids. The CDR3 protein is CASSFRGHWRETQYF. The CDR3 DNA reads as TGTGCCAGCAGTTTCCGCGGGCATTGGCGAGAGACCCAGTACTTC.

This clone has a handful of counts. The chain carries TRBV5-4 and TRBJ2-2, with D perhaps matching TRBD1 (6 bases). V dropped 4 bases and J dropped 2 bases, with 15 bases sitting between them. Germline V gene lookup returns CDR1 SGHNT and CDR2 YYREEE (reference sequence). The CDR3 covers 16 residues. CDR3 nucleotides: TGTGCCAGCAGCCTGAAAAACAGGGTAAACACCGGGGAGCTGTTTTTT. Amino acids: CASSLKNRVNTGELFF.

This chain connects TRBV19 to TRBJ1-2; the match to TRBD1 covers 7 bases. The CDR3 loop spans 13 amino acids. The V gene end was trimmed by 5 bases and the J gene end by 8 bases; junction bases not matched to a gene: 8. In germline, CDR1 is LNHDA, CDR2 SQIVND (reference sequence). For the CDR3, the DNA is TGTGCCAGTAGTGCATCAGGGGGTCTCGGCTACACCTTC. This translates into CASSASGGLGYTF.

The rearrangement uses TRBV28 and TRBJ1-4; the match to TRBD1 covers 10 bases. Trimming took 4 bases from V and 0 from J; bases not matched to a gene: 2. Looked up from germline, CDR1 is MDHEN and CDR2 is SYDVKM. The CDR3 extends over 16 amino acids. The CDR3 DNA follows: TGTGCCAGCAGTTCGGACAGGGGGGCAACTAATGAAAAACTGTTTTTT. This encodes CASSSDRGATNEKLFF.

This clone came up once. This rearrangement joins TRBV29-1 to TRBJ1-4; perhaps TRBD1 as D (5 bases). V was pared by 4 bases and J by 8 bases, with 11 bases between. This CDR3 is 12 amino acids long. Per the germline V gene, CDR1 is SQVTM and CDR2 is ANQGSEA. The CDR3 reads CSVGPGGEKLFF. DNA for the CDR3: TGCAGCGTTGGTCCGGGGGGGGAAAAACTGTTTTTT.

In its sample, this clone was seen a few times. This rearrangement joins TRBV5-1 to TRBJ2-1, with 7 positions matching TRBD1. Germline CDR1 SGHRS, CDR2 YFSETQ. This CDR3 has 15 amino acids. V was pared by 2 bases and J by 5 bases, with 7 bases of the junction left unmatched. CDR3 protein: CASSLLGQEHNEQFF. The CDR3 coding sequence is TGCGCCAGCAGCTTACTCGGACAGGAACACAATGAGCAGTTCTTC.

Only a few counts were recorded for this clone. The rearrangement joins TRBV19 to TRBJ1-1; 7 bases match TRBD1. CDR1 LNHDA and CDR2 SQIVND come from the germline V gene (reference sequence). Trimming took 6 bases from V and 1 from J; bases not matched to a gene: 5. The CDR3 consists of 14 residues. The CDR3, as DNA: TGTGCCAGTAGAAGACAGGGACAGAACACTGAAGCTTTCTTT. Amino acids: CASRRQGQNTEAFF.